This is a list of T cell receptor beta chains from one sample in a study of T cell changes during pregnancy in multiple sclerosis. Sequencing used immunoSEQ multiplex PCR; TCRdb keeps in-frame clones, though not all of them. The sample includes 39,000 or so clones, 92% seen only once; the top ten take more than 0.3%. The sample consisted of CD4+ T cells from peripheral blood mononuclear cells, taken after pregnancy. These receptors were taken from a female donor in good health, enrolled as a control in a pregnancy study. Both conserved end residues are part of each CDR3. The D gene is left open where the match is weak. The size of a clone is reported for some rows only, either as once, few or many, or as a class for expanded clones.

J gene	D gene	clone size	V gene	CDR3 DNA	CDR3 protein
TRBJ2-1	TRBD2	-	TRBV7-2	TGTGCCAGCAGCCCGAGACTAGCGGGGGGCCTAGGGAATGAGCAGTTCTTC	CASSPRLAGGLGNEQFF
TRBJ2-7	TRBD2	-	TRBV11-3	TGTGCCAGCAGCTCCTACGGACTAGCCTACGAGCAGTACTTC	CASSSYGLAYEQYF
TRBJ2-2	-	-	TRBV11-2	TGTGCCAGCAGCTTAATCAGCGGTCCCGGGGAGCTGTTTTTT	CASSLISGPGELFF
TRBJ2-2	-	-	TRBV30	TGTGCCTGGAGCCAACTCCCCGGGGAGCTGTTTTTT	CAWSQLPGELFF
TRBJ1-2	-	-	TRBV19	TGTGCCAGTGCCGACCCGAGGCGACAGGCAGCTAACTATGGCTACACCTTC	CASADPRRQAANYGYTF
TRBJ1-1	TRBD1	once	TRBV7-2	TGTGCCAGCAGCTTAGGTCGGACAGGGAGGAAAGGTGAAGCTTTCTTT	CASSLGRTGRKGEAFF
TRBJ2-3	-	-	TRBV5-1	TGCGCCAGCAGCTCGATACAGGGAACAGATACGCAGTATTTT	CASSSIQGTDTQYF
TRBJ2-1	-	-	TRBV6-5	TGTGCCAGCGCTCGCGCGGGGCGATCCTACAATGAGCAGTTCTTC	CASARAGRSYNEQFF
TRBJ1-2	-	-	TRBV29-1	TGCAGCGTTGAAAAGTCGGGGGGACTCTTTAACTATGGCTACACCTTC	CSVEKSGGLFNYGYTF
TRBJ2-5	TRBD2	-	TRBV19	TGTGCCAGTATGGGGACTAGCGGGACCCAAGAGACCCAGTACTTC	CASMGTSGTQETQYF
TRBJ1-5	-	-	TRBV4-1	TGCGCCAGCAGCCAAGAAGGCTCGGGGGGCAATCAGCCCCAGCATTTT	CASSQEGSGGNQPQHF
TRBJ2-7	-	-	TRBV12-2	TGTGCAAGTCGCTTAGTGAGGCCACAGACTAGCGGGAGTGGGTACGAGCAGTACTTC	CASRLVRPQTSGSGYEQYF
TRBJ2-7	-	-	TRBV19	TGTGCCAGTAGCCGAAGGGGGGGCAATGGGACGAGCTCCTACGAGCAGTACTTC	CASSRRGGNGTSSYEQYF
TRBJ2-2	-	-	TRBV6-5	TGTGCCAGCAGTTACCCTCTCGGGGTTACCACCGGGGAGCTGTTTTTT	CASSYPLGVTTGELFF
TRBJ2-3	TRBD2	-	TRBV7-9	TGTGCCAGCAGCTTATCCCTAGCGGGAGCGCCAGATACGCAGTATTTT	CASSLSLAGAPDTQYF
TRBJ2-1	TRBD2	-	TRBV4-3	TGCGCCAGCAGCTTTGCTAGCGGGGGGGCAGTCAATGAGCAGTTCTTC	CASSFASGGAVNEQFF
TRBJ1-2	TRBD1	-	TRBV5-6	TGTGCCAGCAGCTACGGACAGGGAAACTATGGCTACACCTTC	CASSYGQGNYGYTF
TRBJ1-1	-	-	TRBV6-5	TGTGCCAGCAGTTTCGGTGACAGGAAGAACACTGAAGCTTTCTTT	CASSFGDRKNTEAFF
TRBJ1-4	-	-	TRBV25-1	TGTGCCAGCAGTGACCCTCGTGGGGGAGGAGAAAAACTGTTTTTT	CASSDPRGGGEKLFF
TRBJ2-1	TRBD2	-	TRBV11-3	TGTGCCAGCAGCTTAATTAGCGGGGGTCACAATGAGCAGTTCTTC	CASSLISGGHNEQFF
TRBJ2-3	-	-	TRBV11-1	TGTGCCAGCAGCCCAACAGTGGGGCAGCCACTTAGCACAGATACGCAGTATTTT	CASSPTVGQPLSTDTQYF
TRBJ2-1	TRBD2	-	TRBV30	TGTGCCTGGGGAGGGCCGGGACTAGCGGGACAGATGAGCTCCTACAATGAGCAGTTCTTC	CAWGGPGLAGQMSSYNEQFF
TRBJ1-5	TRBD1	-	TRBV18	TGTGCCAGCTCACCTACAGGGGGTCAGCCCCAGCATTTT	CASSPTGGQPQHF
TRBJ2-7	-	-	TRBV6-1	TGTGCCAGCAGTGAAGCGGGCGGAGGCTACGAGCAGTACTTC	CASSEAGGGYEQYF
TRBJ2-1	TRBD2	-	TRBV5-8	TGTGCCAGCAGCCCCGGACTAGCGGAGGGGGGGTACAATGAGCAGTTCTTC	CASSPGLAEGGYNEQFF
TRBJ2-7	-	once	TRBV10-3	TGTGCCATCAGTGAGTCGACTGGCTACGAGCAGTACTTC	CAISESTGYEQYF
TRBJ2-7	-	-	TRBV2	TGTGCCAGCAGTGAAGTTAGGATCGCGACTACCTCCTACGAGCAGTACTTC	CASSEVRIATTSYEQYF
TRBJ2-1	-	-	TRBV11-2	TGTGCCAGCAGCTTAGTACAGGGTAGGAATGAGCAGTTCTTC	CASSLVQGRNEQFF
TRBJ1-1	-	-	TRBV5-5	TGTGCCAGCAGCTTGGTGAAGACATCGAACACTGAAGCTTTCTTT	CASSLVKTSNTEAFF
TRBJ2-3	TRBD2	few	TRBV18	TGTGCCAGCTCACCACCGGTCCGGGGGGGAAGCACAGATACGCAGTATTTT	CASSPPVRGGSTDTQYF
TRBJ1-5	-	-	TRBV27	TGTGCCAGCAGTACCCAGGGGCGGGTTCAGCCCCAGCATTTT	CASSTQGRVQPQHF
TRBJ1-2	TRBD1	-	TRBV4-1	TGCGCCAGCAGCCAAACAGGGGGGTATGGCTACACCTTC	CASSQTGGYGYTF
TRBJ2-1	TRBD2	-	TRBV6-5	TGTGCCAGCAGTTGGACTAGCGGGAGCTACAATGAGCAGTTCTTC	CASSWTSGSYNEQFF
TRBJ2-3	TRBD1	-	TRBV19	TGTGCCAGTAGTACCAGACAGGGGAGAACAGATACGCAGTATTTT	CASSTRQGRTDTQYF
TRBJ2-3	-	-	TRBV18	TGTGCCAGCTCTCTTCGACAAGACCCCGATACGCAGTATTTT	CASSLRQDPDTQYF
TRBJ2-7	TRBD1	once	TRBV15	TGTGCCACCAGCAGGTGGCCGGGACAGATGGGTGAGCAGTACTTC	CATSRWPGQMGEQYF
TRBJ1-2	TRBD1	-	TRBV5-4	TGTGCCAGCAGCTGGACAGGGGGGAACTATGGCTACACCTTC	CASSWTGGNYGYTF
TRBJ1-5	-	-	TRBV6-5	TGTGCCAGCAGTTACCGACACAATAGCAATCAGCCCCAGCATTTT	CASSYRHNSNQPQHF
TRBJ2-4	-	-	TRBV30	TGTGCCTGGAGTGTACTGGACAGAGCCAAAAACATTCAGTACTTC	CAWSVLDRAKNIQYF
TRBJ2-2	TRBD2	-	TRBV27	TGTGCCAGCAGTATAACTAGCGGGGGGGCCGGGGAGCTGTTTTTT	CASSITSGGAGELFF
TRBJ1-1	-	-	TRBV19	TGTGCCAGTAGTATCCCCCTCCGGTCGGAGACTGAAGCTTTCTTT	CASSIPLRSETEAFF